This T cell receptor beta chain was retrieved from a study of T cells after yellow fever vaccination. Regarding the study as a whole: It was the secondary response that reached its peak faster, day 5 versus 15, but it was weaker.

This clonotype was detected ten times or more. Its antigen remains unknown. TCRdb re-derived calls from the 5' RACE reads in MiXCR, one entry per CDR3 protein. Of about 240,000 distinct CDR3 sequences listed, 6.9% are singletons. Germline loops: CDR1 SQVTM, CDR2 ANQGSEA. The ends were cut back, 1 base at V and 7 bases at J, with 8 bases in the middle. CDR3 length equals 12 residues. The chain combines TRBV29-1 with TRBJ1-5; the D gene is possibly TRBD1 (5 bases). This TCR was sampled from a man aged 25 to 40 who received the YFV17D yellow fever vaccine. Sequencing used CD4+ T cells sorted from PBMCs, obtained 15 days after the yellow fever booster vaccination. The chain's CDR3 is CSVEVGGQPQHF. CDR3 DNA: TGCAGCGTTGAAGTGGGGGGGCAGCCCCAGCATTTT. The full variable domain, rest sourced from reference TRBV29-1 and TRBJ1-5, is SAVISQKPSRDICQRGTSLTIQCQVDSQVTMMFWYRQQPGQSLTLIATANQGSEATYESGFVIDKFPISRPNLTFSTLTVSNMSPEDSSIYLCSVEVGGQPQHFGDGTRLSIL.